Listed below are T cell receptor beta chains from one sample, sequenced in a study of blood T cells in healthy people across ages. TCRdb processed the 5' RACE reads anew with MiXCR; each CDR3 protein has one entry. The sample holds around 900,000 distinct CDR3 sequences, around 26% seen once. The material sequenced was blood. These receptors all stem from a woman at least 80 years old in good health. The conserved cysteine and the conserved F or W are not part of the CDR3 here. D genes are given only for firm matches.

>.|TRBV6-2/TRBV6-3|TRBJ2-1
ASSPALLSSYNEQF
>TRBD1|TRBV10-3|TRBJ1-2
AVSGPGQGATGYT
>.|TRBV20-1|TRBJ1-5
SVWGGGQPQH
>.|TRBV6-1|TRBJ1-2
ASSDRSWDGYT
>.|TRBV12-3/TRBV12-4|TRBJ2-1
ASSFPTMDEQF
>.|TRBV7-2|TRBJ2-5
ASSLMVRETQY
>.|TRBV6-2/TRBV6-3|TRBJ1-4
ASRTDTNEKLF
>TRBD2|TRBV30|TRBJ2-1
AWSGGGGDNEQF
>.|TRBV5-1|TRBJ1-4
ASSWSAPATNEKLF
>.|TRBV5-1|TRBJ2-1
ASSLGNLNPQWF
>.|TRBV28|TRBJ1-2
AAGTTNYGYT
>.|TRBV6-6|TRBJ2-2
ASTKTNTGELF
>.|TRBV27|TRBJ2-1
ASSLKSSYNEQF
>.|TRBV18|TRBJ2-5
ASSTTVRETQY